Listed here are 14 T cell receptor beta chains from one sample, sequenced in a study of CD8+ T cells in alopecia areata. Specified treatment: oral pan-JAK inhibitor, 5-10 mg twice daily. Sequencing templates came from extracted RNA that was reverse transcribed into cDNA. Repertoires were generated with immunoSEQ multiplex PCR, while TCRdb's copy carries only in-frame clones and drops some. The sample includes more than 85,000 clones, 60% to 75% seen only once; the top ten take about a sixth. The starting material was CD8+ T cells sorted from blood, obtained at week 4, from a patient treated with tofacitinib. These receptors came from a human donor with alopecia areata.

The gene calls are TRBV27 and TRBJ2-4; 7 bases align to TRBD1. Germline loops: CDR1 MNHEY, CDR2 SMNVEV (reference sequence). CDR3 length: 15 residues. With 5 bases clipped from V and 8 bases from J, the junction kept 12 bases outside the gene matches. The CDR3 is CASSRDDRQGDIQYF. The CDR3 DNA reads as TGTGCCAGCAGTAGGGACGACCGACAGGGTGACATTCAGTACTTC.

By share, this clone counts as medium-sized. The chain employs TRBV6-4 and TRBJ2-3, with D hard to call. The V gene lost 0 bases and the J gene lost 3 bases, with 13 bases spanning the gap. This CDR3 comprises 16 residues. Germline-derived CDR1 and CDR2 are MRHNA and SNTAGT. The CDR3 sequence is CASSDSGTAETDTQYF. The CDR3 DNA is TGTGCCAGCAGTGACTCGGGTACCGCCGAGACAGATACGCAGTATTTT.

V is TRBV5-4 and J is TRBJ1-2; D not certain. The germline CDR1 and CDR2 sequences are SGHNT and YYREEE (reference sequence). The CDR3 consists of 15 residues. V lost 1 base, J lost 4 bases, and 14 bases lay in between. CDR3: CASSLTPSPGYGYTF. Here the CDR3 DNA reads TGTGCCAGCAGCTTGACTCCCTCCCCGGGCTATGGCTACACCTTC.

The genes are TRBV27 and TRBJ2-1; 7 bases map to TRBD2. The CDR3 has 13 amino acids. Looked up from germline, CDR1 is MNHEY and CDR2 is SMNVEV (reference sequence). With 6 bases clipped from V and 10 bases from J, the junction kept 9 bases outside the gene matches. CDR3 DNA sequence: TGTGCCAGCAGACCCGGGACTATGCGAGAGCAGTTCTTC. Encoded protein: CASRPGTMREQFF.

The rearrangement uses TRBV28 and TRBJ2-7, with 7 bases fitting TRBD1. The CDR3 consists of 15 residues. The trim removed 3 bases at V and 1 base at J, leaving 6 bases unmatched. Germline V gene lookup returns CDR1 MDHEN and CDR2 SYDVKM. The CDR3 DNA reads as TGTGCCAGCAGTTTGTACAGGGGAAAATCCTACGAGCAGTACTTC. Translated, it gives CASSLYRGKSYEQYF.

The rearrangement links TRBV7-2 to TRBJ2-3; D possibly uses TRBD1 or TRBD2 (6 bases each). This CDR3 comprises 17 residues. Germline CDR1 and CDR2: SGHTA and FQGNSA. Trimming shortened V by 1 base and J by 4 bases, and 18 bases separated the two germline ends. The CDR3 loop reads CASSLDPRGAPADTQYF. For the CDR3, the DNA is TGTGCCAGCAGCTTAGACCCAAGGGGGGCCCCGGCAGATACGCAGTATTTT.

CDR3 nucleotide sequence: TGTGCCAGCAGGGAACAGGGGAGGTATGGCTACACCTTC. Amino acid sequence: CASREQGRYGYTF. This rearrangement joins TRBV2 to TRBJ1-2, with TRBD1 identical over 7 bases. The germline V gene has CDR1 SNHLY and CDR2 FYNNEI. The V segment lost 6 bases and the J segment 5 bases; nucleotides outside the gene matches: 6. This CDR3 region has 13 residues.

The CDR3 nucleotides are TGTGCCAGCAGTTTTTTGACTGCACGGAGCACAGATACGCAGTATTTT. Protein: CASSFLTARSTDTQYF. V usage is TRBV27 and J usage is TRBJ2-3; D unclear. The CDR3 runs 16 residues. V lost 3 bases and J lost 0, with 13 bases in between. Germline values: CDR1 MNHEY, CDR2 SMNVEV (reference sequence).

This rearrangement joins TRBV9 to TRBJ2-1, with 11 bases identical to TRBD2. CDR3 size: 16 residues. Germline assignment: CDR1 SGDLS and CDR2 YYNGEE. The junction had 6 bases not matched to a gene; V was cut back by 4 bases and J by 3 bases. CDR3 region: CASSTATSGSYNEQFF. The CDR3 bases are TGTGCCAGCAGCACAGCTACTAGCGGGAGCTACAATGAGCAGTTCTTC.

The rearrangement joins TRBV27 to TRBJ2-1, with 7 positions matching TRBD2. The CDR3 has 13 residues. J lost 15 bases, V lost 3 bases, and 11 bases had no gene match. Per the germline V gene, CDR1 is MNHEY and CDR2 is SMNVEV (reference sequence). Here the CDR3 DNA reads TGTGCCAGCAGTTTCGCCAGACTAGCAGTTCTGTTCTTC. Protein sequence: CASSFARLAVLFF.

V is TRBV9 and J is TRBJ1-1; 7 positions agree with TRBD1. The junction had 7 bases not matched to a gene; V was cut back by 5 bases and J by 3 bases. In germline, CDR1 is SGDLS, CDR2 YYNGEE. The CDR3 length is 14 residues. The CDR3 sequence is CASSEGASDTEAFF. CDR3 nucleotide sequence: TGTGCCAGCAGTGAGGGGGCATCGGACACTGAAGCTTTCTTT.

This clone has just one count. V and J are TRBV7-2 and TRBJ2-1, with 11 bases that match TRBD2. J lost 7 bases, V lost 4 bases, and 6 bases had no gene match. Looked up from germline, CDR1 is SGHTA and CDR2 is FQGNSA. CDR3 length: 15 amino acids. CDR3 DNA sequence: TGTGCCAGCAGCTCTAGCGGGAGGTCAGGGAATGAGCAGTTCTTC. This translates into CASSSSGRSGNEQFF.

The V call is TRBV27, the J call TRBJ2-7, with 7 nucleotides matching TRBD2. The CDR3 runs 15 residues. The germline V gene encodes CDR1 MNHEY and CDR2 SMNVEV (reference sequence). The V gene end was trimmed by 5 bases and the J gene end by 3 bases; junction bases not matched to a gene: 10. The CDR3 DNA reads TGTGCCAGCAGTCTTACTAGCGACAGAAACTACGAGCAGTACTTC. It is translated as CASSLTSDRNYEQYF.

The chain is built from TRBV9 and TRBJ2-3, with D hard to call. Germline loops: CDR1 SGDLS, CDR2 YYNGEE. The germline V and J ends were trimmed by 0 bases and 0 bases, with 8 bases remaining between them. The length of the CDR3 is 15 residues. The CDR3 DNA sequence: TGTGCCAGCAGCGTAGATGACACGAGCACAGATACGCAGTATTTT. Its translation: CASSVDDTSTDTQYF.